These T cell receptor beta chains were read from a single sample in a study of blood T cell repertoires in COVID-19. TCRdb's table, derived via immunoSEQ multiplex PCR, lists solely in-frame clones and lacks some. The sample holds about 64,000 clones, about 88% seen once. The sequenced material came from peripheral blood. The receptors were sampled from a man between 65 and 85 years old with acute or convalescent COVID-19. CDR3s include the opening cysteine and the closing phenylalanine or tryptophan. Each record gives: J gene, D gene, V gene, CDR3 protein. A D gene is named only where the DNA matches it firmly.

TRBJ1-1	NA	TRBV19	CASSPRGRVAFF
TRBJ1-1	NA	TRBV5-8	CASTLRDTNTEAFF
TRBJ1-1	TRBD1	TRBV19	CASSIRGHTEAFF
TRBJ2-7	NA	TRBV4-2	CASSQEMGFLYEQYF
TRBJ2-1	TRBD2	TRBV25-1	CASSELWGGRGNEQFF
TRBJ2-3	NA	TRBV29-1	CSATEDTQYF
TRBJ2-1	NA	TRBV3-1/TRBV3-2	CASRGGNEQFF
TRBJ1-1	TRBD1	TRBV14	CASSQVGTGYTEAFF
TRBJ1-4	NA	TRBV4-1	CASSQVRTNEKLFF
TRBJ2-2	TRBD2	TRBV7-9	CASSFPAGEPNTGELFF
TRBJ2-6	NA	TRBV7-3	CASSSQPRRQGSANVLTF
TRBJ1-3	NA	TRBV3-1/TRBV3-2	CATQPNSGNTIYF
TRBJ1-2	NA	TRBV21-1	CASSKGPRTNYGYTF
TRBJ2-2	NA	TRBV27	CASSSYTGELFF
TRBJ2-3	NA	TRBV7-9	CASSSNYGGDTDTQYF
TRBJ2-7	NA	TRBV5-1	CASNGRTGSTYEQYF
TRBJ1-2	TRBD1	TRBV12-5	CASGFMTGGDYGYTF
TRBJ1-3	NA	TRBV2	CASRVGQTGNTIYF
TRBJ2-7	NA	TRBV11-2	CASSLGGAKSYEQYF
TRBJ2-5	NA	TRBV12-5	CASGLGTAYQETQYF
TRBJ2-4	TRBD1	TRBV7-2	CASSLGTGTLAKNIQYF
TRBJ2-5	NA	TRBV5-1	CASSIRETQYF
TRBJ2-1	NA	TRBV11-3	CASGVTGDEQFF
TRBJ2-7	NA	TRBV6-5	CASSKTDPYEQYF
TRBJ2-2	TRBD2	TRBV4-1	CASSQEIGLARTGELFF
TRBJ2-7	TRBD2	TRBV15	CATSRDGGVTYEQYF
TRBJ1-6	TRBD1	TRBV7-8	CASSRGTANSPLHF
TRBJ1-6	NA	TRBV5-5	CASSTGTLDNSPLHF
TRBJ1-3	NA	TRBV28	CASSYRGELPFNSGNTIYF
TRBJ2-3	TRBD1	TRBV18	CASSQTGGATDTQYF
TRBJ2-1	NA	TRBV19	CASRKTGGGSYNEQFF
TRBJ1-2	NA	TRBV28	CASSLRSGYGYTF
TRBJ1-2	TRBD1	TRBV6-5	CASTGTGGFGYTF
TRBJ1-1	NA	TRBV3-1/TRBV3-2	CASSQANPQGRTEAFF
TRBJ2-3	NA	TRBV2	CASREGRGPDTQYF
TRBJ1-2	NA	TRBV2	CASAEERTDNYGYTF
TRBJ2-3	TRBD1	TRBV19	CASRRDRVSTDTQYF
TRBJ2-3	NA	TRBV10-3	CAISESRRTAGTDTQYF
TRBJ1-4	TRBD1	TRBV5-4	CASSSSGGGNDEKLFF
TRBJ1-1	NA	TRBV21-1	CASRLPTGEMNTEAFF
TRBJ2-1	NA	TRBV29-1	CSVDLRAHLNEQFF
TRBJ2-1	TRBD2	TRBV5-1	CASSHGLASYNEQFF
TRBJ1-5	NA	TRBV30	CAWTLGGGQPQHF
TRBJ1-2	NA	TRBV18	CASSPPRQNGYTF
TRBJ2-5	NA	TRBV5-1	CASSADIQETQYF
TRBJ1-2	NA	TRBV12-3/TRBV12-4	CASTSRGVLGYTF
TRBJ1-6	NA	TRBV6-1	CASSEVVGGVFVSPLHF
TRBJ1-2	TRBD1	TRBV6-5	CASRDQGALGYTF
TRBJ2-1	NA	TRBV6-2/TRBV6-3	CASSSTRGLGSYNEQFF
TRBJ2-7	NA	TRBV7-6	CASSSYYEQYF
TRBJ2-7	TRBD2	TRBV11-3	CASSSGLAGGLYEQYF